The clone carrying this T cell receptor beta chain was recorded only once. Its antigen is not known. The source of the sample is a study of shared clonotypes between healthy human individuals. This CDR3 region has 14 residues. Germline-derived CDR1 and CDR2 are SGHRS and YFSETQ. Trimming pared 0 bases from V and 6 bases from J, leaving 10 bases between. Study findings and constraints: Donor clonotype sharing was expected to depend on sequencing depth.

The study ran the assay at deep level. For unsorted PBMC, roughly 0.3 ug DNA per replicate equaled roughly 31,000 T cell genomes. Original processing methods: Filtering differed since immunoSEQ provided only junctions, with no quality scores. Clones were read by immunoSEQ multiplex PCR, and TCRdb kept only the in-frame ones, dropping some. V and J calls and clone size are those listed in that table; D and trimming were worked out from the DNA. The sample gives roughly 490,000 clones, approximately 79% of which show up once; around 12% is in the top ten. Sequenced sample: PBMCs. The sequence was obtained from a woman between 35 and 50 years old in good health. Some clones in this sample may be carry-over from other donors' samples. The chain couples TRBV5-1 to TRBJ1-5; D uncertain. CDR3 region: CASSLGGVGQPQHF. CDR3 nucleotides: TGCGCCAGCAGCTTGGGGGGAGTGGGTCAGCCCCAGCATTTT.